These T cell receptor beta chains were read from a single sample in a study of T cell repertoires in cytomegalovirus infection. TCRdb itself ran the reads through MiXCR, one entry per CDR3 protein. The sample comprises about 310,000 distinct CDR3 sequences, around 10% of which are singletons, and more than 2.5% rests with the top ten. Sequencing input: PBMCs. The receptors here all came from a human donor in good health (CMV status not recorded). Some clones in this sample may be carry-over from other donors' samples. CDR3s include the opening cysteine and the closing phenylalanine or tryptophan. The D gene is left open where the match is weak. Size tells how often a clone was seen (once, few, many) or the class of an expanded clone, and some rows leave it out.

>-|TRBV6-2/TRBV6-3|TRBJ2-2|-
CACLARGRGAGELFF
TGTGCCTGCTTGGCCAGGGGACGTGGGGCCGGTGAGCTGTTTTTT
>-|TRBV24-1|TRBJ2-2|-
CATGTLNTGELFF
TGTGCCACCGGGACCCTAAACACCGGGGAGCTGTTTTTT
>many|TRBV4-2|TRBJ2-4|TRBD2
CASSHSSGGAGQNIQYF
TGTGCCAGCAGCCATAGCAGCGGGGGGGCCGGCCAAAACATTCAGTACTTC
>many|TRBV7-2|TRBJ2-1|-
CASSSGLPVEQFF
TGTGCCAGCAGCTCCGGGCTCCCGGTGGAGCAGTTCTTC
>many|TRBV29-1|TRBJ1-1|-
CSVADRNTEAFF
TGCAGCGTTGCAGACAGGAACACTGAAGCTTTCTTT
>many|TRBV28|TRBJ1-1|-
CASSLSLQGRGTEAFF
TGTGCCAGCAGTTTATCTCTCCAGGGAAGGGGGACTGAAGCTTTCTTT
>many|TRBV7-9|TRBJ1-2|-
CASSLPPRLGTHGYTF
TGTGCCAGCAGCCTTCCCCCACGTCTCGGGACGCATGGCTACACCTTC
>few|TRBV5-5|TRBJ1-2|-
CASLTGYYGYTF
TGTGCCAGCTTAACAGGCTACTATGGCTACACCTTC
>many|TRBV6-2/TRBV6-3|TRBJ2-5|TRBD1
CASTRTGIGSQTQYF
TGTGCCAGCACCCGGACAGGAATCGGTAGTCAGACCCAGTACTTC
>many|TRBV28|TRBJ1-3|TRBD1
CASSFSDRGGGNTIYF
TGTGCCAGCAGTTTTAGTGACAGGGGAGGTGGAAACACCATATATTTT
>many|TRBV7-9|TRBJ1-1|-
CASSPRGREAFF
TGTGCCAGCAGCCCCAGGGGCCGGGAAGCTTTCTTT
>many|TRBV7-6|TRBJ2-7|TRBD1
CASSLVGDRVYEQYF
TGTGCCAGCAGCCTGGTGGGGGACAGGGTCTACGAGCAGTACTTC
>many|TRBV2|TRBJ1-2|-
CASSEALSGYGYTF
TGTGCCAGCAGTGAAGCCCTTTCTGGCTATGGCTACACCTTC
>-|TRBV19|TRBJ1-1|-
CASSPFMNTEAFF
TGTGCCAGTAGTCCCTTTATGAACACTGAAGCTTTCTTT
>many|TRBV20-1|TRBJ2-7|-
CSALGPLGIEQYF
TGCAGTGCCTTGGGCCCCCTTGGTATCGAGCAGTACTTC
>many|TRBV29-1|TRBJ2-1|TRBD2
CSLCFELAGYNEQFF
TGCAGCCTCTGCTTTGAGCTAGCGGGCTACAATGAGCAGTTCTTC
>-|TRBV27|TRBJ2-3|-
CASSSRQAESTDTQYF
TGTGCCAGCAGCTCTCGTCAAGCGGAAAGCACAGATACGCAGTATTTT
>-|TRBV3-1|TRBJ2-7|TRBD1
CASSQSGTGIEQYF
TGTGCCAGCAGCCAGTCCGGGACAGGCATCGAGCAGTACTTC
>-|TRBV29-1|TRBJ1-2|-
CSVSGSGGIDYGYTF
TGCAGCGTTTCCGGGAGCGGAGGTATTGACTATGGCTACACCTTC
>many|TRBV5-4|TRBJ2-1|-
CASSLGPVREYEQFF
TGTGCCAGCAGCTTGGGGCCCGTCAGGGAATATGAGCAGTTCTTC
>many|TRBV6-5|TRBJ2-3|-
CASSYRLSTDTQYF
TGTGCCAGCAGTTACCGTTTGAGCACAGATACGCAGTATTTT
>many|TRBV20-1|TRBJ2-1|-
CSASAQLVNEQFF
TGCAGTGCTAGTGCACAGCTGGTCAATGAGCAGTTCTTC
>many|TRBV28|TRBJ1-5|-
CASRPPGSEGNQPQHF
TGTGCCAGCAGGCCCCCCGGGTCAGAAGGGAATCAGCCCCAGCATTTT
>-|TRBV19|TRBJ2-5|-
CASSMRETQYF
TGTGCCAGTAGTATGAGGGAGACCCAGTACTTC